A selection of T cell receptor beta chains follows, all from one sample in a study of cytomegalovirus exposure and HLA in healthy donors. TCRdb's copy holds only in-frame clones and misses some; the assay was immunoSEQ multiplex PCR. This table holds about 63,000 clones, 80% to 90% found once. Material: PBMCs. These receptors originate from a woman aged 18-35 years in good health and CMV-seronegative. Both conserved end residues are part of each CDR3. D genes are given only for firm matches. Size tells how often a clone was seen (once, few, many) or the class of an expanded clone, and some rows leave it out.

V gene,D gene,clone size,J gene,CDR3 protein,CDR3 DNA
TRBV11-2,TRBD2,-,TRBJ2-3,CASSRSGRARTDTQYF,TGTGCCAGCAGCCGTAGCGGGAGGGCCCGAACAGATACGCAGTATTTT
TRBV28,TRBD1,-,TRBJ2-7,CASRSTGVPYEQYF,TGTGCCAGCAGAAGTACAGGGGTGCCCTACGAGCAGTACTTC
TRBV7-2,-,-,TRBJ1-2,CASSLAGGQDYGYTF,TGTGCCAGCAGCTTAGCAGGCGGGCAGGACTATGGCTACACCTTC
TRBV5-5,-,-,TRBJ2-1,CASSLDPFLYNEQFF,TGTGCCAGCAGCTTGGATCCGTTCTTATACAATGAGCAGTTCTTC
TRBV5-6,-,-,TRBJ1-3,CASSLRGVRSGNTIYF,TGTGCCAGCAGCTTACGGGGGGTTCGCTCTGGAAACACCATATATTTT
TRBV10-3,-,-,TRBJ1-2,CATSTDFNYGYTF,TGTGCCACCAGTACGGACTTTAACTATGGCTACACCTTC
TRBV7-9,TRBD1,-,TRBJ1-3,CASSFAGTGETGNTIYF,TGTGCCAGCAGCTTCGCCGGGACAGGAGAAACTGGAAACACCATATATTTT
TRBV30,-,-,TRBJ2-3,CAWSVGGLTDTQYF,TGTGCCTGGAGTGTGGGGGGGCTCACAGATACGCAGTATTTT
TRBV7-9,-,-,TRBJ1-4,CASSLVGAATNEKLFF,TGTGCCAGCAGCTTAGTGGGGGCTGCAACTAATGAAAAACTGTTTTTT
TRBV6-5,-,once,TRBJ1-1,CASSYSRRNTEAFF,TGTGCCAGCAGTTACTCGAGAAGGAACACTGAAGCTTTCTTT
TRBV9,TRBD2,-,TRBJ2-7,CASSVSSGSSYEQYF,TGTGCCAGCAGCGTATCTAGCGGAAGCTCCTACGAGCAGTACTTC
TRBV7-9,TRBD2,-,TRBJ2-1,CASSSPSGRAYNEQFF,TGTGCCAGCAGCTCCCCGAGCGGGAGGGCCTACAATGAGCAGTTCTTC
TRBV4-2,TRBD2,-,TRBJ2-2,CASSQVTSANTGELFF,TGTGCCAGCAGCCAAGTGACTAGCGCCAACACCGGGGAGCTGTTTTTT
TRBV6-5,TRBD2,once,TRBJ2-1,CASSYSSSGRVRQFF,TGTGCCAGCAGTTACTCGAGTAGCGGGAGGGTCCGGCAGTTCTTC
TRBV7-9,-,-,TRBJ2-3,CASSSPSTATDTQYF,TGTGCCAGCAGCTCCCCCTCGACAGCCACAGATACGCAGTATTTT
TRBV6-1,TRBD1,-,TRBJ2-4,CASSGASGQGANIQYF,TGTGCCAGCAGTGGGGCGTCGGGACAGGGGGCGAACATTCAGTACTTC
TRBV6-4,TRBD2,once,TRBJ2-3,CASATSGLAGTDTQYF,TGTGCCAGCGCTACCTCGGGACTAGCGGGTACAGATACGCAGTATTTT
TRBV27,TRBD1,-,TRBJ1-2,CASSFDRGRYGYTF,TGTGCCAGCAGTTTTGACAGGGGGAGGTATGGCTACACCTTC
TRBV5-1,-,-,TRBJ2-1,CASSLVGNRGDNEQFF,TGCGCCAGCAGCTTGGTTGGAAATCGGGGTGACAATGAGCAGTTCTTC
TRBV27,TRBD1,-,TRBJ2-7,CASSYKQGKGEQYF,TGTGCCAGCAGTTACAAACAGGGGAAGGGCGAGCAGTACTTC
TRBV5-1,TRBD2,-,TRBJ2-3,CASSSPSGRLGTDTQYF,TGCGCCAGCAGCTCTCCTAGCGGGCGTTTGGGAACAGATACGCAGTATTTT
TRBV6-1,-,once,TRBJ2-7,CASSPTRISREQYF,TGTGCCAGCAGCCCGACGAGGATCTCGAGGGAGCAGTACTTC
TRBV5-1,TRBD1,-,TRBJ1-2,CASSLGGGYTF,TGCGCCAGCAGCTTAGGGGGCGGCTACACCTTC
TRBV2,-,once,TRBJ1-1,CASSRRVPNTEAFF,TGTGCCAGCAGCCGCAGGGTACCGAACACTGAAGCTTTCTTT
TRBV7-2,TRBD1,-,TRBJ2-7,CASSGQGYEQYF,TGTGCCAGCAGCGGACAGGGCTACGAGCAGTACTTC
TRBV7-2,TRBD2,-,TRBJ2-1,CASSQIPGLAGGAYNEQFF,TGTGCCAGCAGCCAGATTCCGGGACTAGCGGGAGGCGCCTACAATGAGCAGTTCTTC
TRBV27,TRBD2,-,TRBJ2-3,CASAGSSGRNTQYF,TGTGCCAGCGCCGGGTCAAGCGGGAGGAATACGCAGTATTTT
TRBV7-2,TRBD1,-,TRBJ1-2,CASSPGTARGYTF,TGTGCCAGCAGCCCCGGGACAGCAAGAGGCTACACCTTC
TRBV5-1,-,-,TRBJ1-1,CASSDTGTEAFF,TGCGCCAGCAGCGATACAGGCACTGAAGCTTTCTTT
TRBV6-5,-,-,TRBJ1-1,CASSYGGDTEAFF,TGTGCCAGCAGTTACGGAGGGGACACTGAAGCTTTCTTT
TRBV19,-,-,TRBJ2-7,CASSAPGLHSEQYF,TGTGCCAGTAGCGCCCCGGGACTCCACTCCGAGCAGTACTTC
TRBV19,TRBD1,-,TRBJ2-3,CASSIGGQGADTQYF,TGTGCCAGTAGTATCGGAGGACAGGGGGCAGATACGCAGTATTTT
TRBV18,-,-,TRBJ1-2,CASSPPGLKGGYTF,TGTGCCAGCTCACCACCGGGACTAAAGGGCGGCTACACCTTC
TRBV6-5,-,-,TRBJ1-5,CASSYNPTDQPQHF,TGTGCCAGCAGTTACAACCCCACTGATCAGCCCCAGCATTTT
TRBV5-1,TRBD1,-,TRBJ2-2,CASSTDRGDTGELFF,TGCGCCAGCAGCACCGACAGGGGGGACACCGGGGAGCTGTTTTTT
TRBV28,-,-,TRBJ2-5,CASSRGFSTAQYF,TGTGCCAGCAGTCGAGGGTTTTCGACTGCCCAGTACTTC
TRBV28,-,-,TRBJ1-6,CASSRQTYNSPLHF,TGTGCCAGCAGTCGACAGACCTATAATTCACCCCTCCACTTT
TRBV30,-,-,TRBJ1-4,CAWSRTIGTAEKLFF,TGTGCCTGGAGCAGGACAATAGGGACTGCCGAAAAACTGTTTTTT
TRBV6-1,-,-,TRBJ1-2,CASSQLTGKNYGYTF,TGTGCCAGCAGCCAGCTCACAGGGAAGAACTATGGCTACACCTTC
TRBV29-1,-,-,TRBJ2-1,CSPLTDSNEQFF,TGCAGCCCTTTGACAGATAGCAATGAGCAGTTCTTC
TRBV5-6,TRBD1,-,TRBJ2-7,CASSSSPGQTLRKQYF,TGTGCCAGCAGCTCCAGTCCGGGACAGACACTACGAAAGCAGTACTTC
TRBV12-5,TRBD2,once,TRBJ2-1,CASGGTSGYNEQFF,TGTGCTAGTGGGGGGACTAGCGGGTACAATGAGCAGTTCTTC
TRBV11-2,TRBD1,-,TRBJ1-1,CASSLGTGIMNTEAFF,TGTGCCAGCAGCTTAGGGACAGGGATTATGAACACTGAAGCTTTCTTT
TRBV7-2,-,-,TRBJ2-3,CASSPQGDSSTDTQYF,TGTGCCAGCAGCCCCCAGGGTGATTCTAGCACAGATACGCAGTATTTT
TRBV11-2,TRBD1,once,TRBJ2-5,CASSQGQGGLETQYF,TGTGCCAGCAGCCAAGGACAGGGAGGATTGGAGACCCAGTACTTC
TRBV5-1,-,-,TRBJ1-1,CASSLGQGLTEAFF,TGCGCCAGCAGCTTGGGTCAGGGGTTGACTGAAGCTTTCTTT
TRBV6-1,-,-,TRBJ2-7,CAVERSSYEQYF,TGTGCCGTCGAGCGGAGCTCCTACGAGCAGTACTTC
TRBV4-2,-,-,TRBJ2-5,CASSQASVRREETQYF,TGTGCCAGCAGCCAAGCATCGGTTAGGCGGGAAGAGACCCAGTACTTC
TRBV5-4,TRBD2,-,TRBJ2-3,CASSGRNSGGPTSTDTQYF,TGTGCCAGCAGCGGCAGGAATAGCGGGGGGCCAACTAGCACAGATACGCAGTATTTT
TRBV30,TRBD2,-,TRBJ2-7,CAWDSGRASEQYF,TGTGCCTGGGATAGCGGGAGGGCCAGCGAGCAGTACTTC
TRBV28,-,few,TRBJ1-2,CASSIGRGYTF,TGTGCCAGCAGCATCGGGAGGGGCTACACCTTC
TRBV5-1,-,-,TRBJ1-2,CASSPDSNYGYTF,TGCGCCAGCAGCCCCGACAGTAACTATGGCTACACCTTC